The source of this TCR beta chain is a study of regulatory T cells in long-lasting Graves disease. For TCR beta, libraries came from iRepertoire HTBI primers and Arm-PCR of CDR3 regions. TCRdb reprocessed the multiplex PCR reads with MiXCR, giving one entry per CDR3 protein. The table lists around 450,000 distinct CDR3 sequences, 20% to 25% of them singletons. Documented time point: persistent/refractory GD, antithyroid drugs over 5 years with positive TRAb. PBMCs were the source of the RNA used for TCR sequencing. Patients hailed from an endocrinology department in Xi'an, China. V lost 5 bases and J lost 6; bases outside the gene matches: 10. Germline CDR1 and CDR2: SGHRS and YFSETQ. The CDR3 spans 15 residues.

The gene calls are TRBV5-1 and TRBJ2-3; 9 bases are a match to TRBD1. The sequence derives from a female donor with Graves disease. The specimen was peripheral blood mononuclear cells (PBMCs), collected when the disease was refractory, from a patient treated with antithyroid drugs. CDR3 in amino acids: CASRSGQGTGDTQYF. CDR3 nucleotide sequence: TGCGCCAGCAGATCGGGACAGGGTACCGGGGATACGCAGTATTTT.